Reported below is one T cell receptor beta chain. No antigen is known for it. The data originate from a study of response to subunit inactivated influenza vaccine. Findings of the study overall: It was suggested by the authors that few new T cells are recruited by each seasonal influenza vaccination.

CDR3 length: 13 residues. V gave up 6 bases and J gave up 4 bases; unmatched junction bases: 6. Germline-derived CDR1 and CDR2 are DFQATT and SNEGSKA (reference sequence). TCRdb recomputed calls from the RT-PCR reads with MiXCR, one row per CDR3 protein. Here the sample spans fewer than 200,000 distinct CDR3 sequences, about a tenth being singletons. This sequence joins TRBV20-1 and TRBJ2-1; 7 nucleotides line up with TRBD2. Material: non-naive T cells sorted from PBMCs, obtained on the day of vaccination. The receptor's source is a man between 45 and 60 years old who received an inactivated influenza vaccine. The CDR3 protein is CSAGTTAYNEQFF. The CDR3 bases are TGCAGTGCCGGGACTACGGCATACAATGAGCAGTTCTTC.